This T cell receptor beta chain appears in the sequencing data of a study of human T cells and chemical hapten exposure. Background on the study: There were per-sample TCR yield variations, arising mainly from small pooled library volume differences. Broader study findings: Expanded TCRs showed more large CDR3 clusters than pre-sensitization or healthy control sets.

This clonotype was detected only a few times. Antigen unknown. The time point was: patch test 2, 6 weeks after DPC sensitization. The treatment was: therapeutic diphenylcyclopropenone sensitization with weekly scalp DPC. The V and J ends lost 10 bases and 4 bases, in that order; junction bases with no gene match: 25. CDR3 length equals 19 residues. TCRdb re-derived calls from the RACE reads in MiXCR, one entry per CDR3 protein. The data show under 90,000 distinct CDR3 sequences, 8.5% seen once. The chain employs TRBV12-3 or TRBV12-4 and TRBJ1-1; 9 nucleotides align to TRBD1. Material: whole blood, obtained in connection with sensitization to the hapten diphenylcyclopropenone (DPC). The TCR originated in a woman aged 45-59 years with alopecia areata. Some clones in this sample may be carry-over from other donors' samples. The CDR3 region is CATTPEYNGQGILVTEAFF. In nucleotides, the CDR3 is TGTGCCACCACCCCCGAATATAACGGACAGGGGATTTTGGTCACTGAAGCTTTCTTT.